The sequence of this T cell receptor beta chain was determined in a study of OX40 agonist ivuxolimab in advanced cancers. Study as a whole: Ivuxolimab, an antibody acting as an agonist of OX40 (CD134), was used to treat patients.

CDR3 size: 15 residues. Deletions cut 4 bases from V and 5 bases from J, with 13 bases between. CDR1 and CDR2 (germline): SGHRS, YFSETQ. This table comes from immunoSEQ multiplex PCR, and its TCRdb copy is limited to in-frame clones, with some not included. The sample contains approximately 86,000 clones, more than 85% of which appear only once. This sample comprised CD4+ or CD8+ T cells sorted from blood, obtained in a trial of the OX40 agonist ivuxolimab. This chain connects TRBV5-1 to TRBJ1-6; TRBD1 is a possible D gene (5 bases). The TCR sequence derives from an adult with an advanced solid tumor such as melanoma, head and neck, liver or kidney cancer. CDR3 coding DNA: TGCGCCAGCAGCCCGGGACCGACGAATAATTCACCCCTCCACTTT. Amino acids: CASSPGPTNNSPLHF.